This section outlines one T cell receptor (beta chain) sequence together with its context. Time point defined: pre-sensitization, week 0. Documented treatment: therapeutic diphenylcyclopropenone sensitization with weekly scalp DPC. Trimming removed 5 bases from V and 4 bases from J; junction bases left unmatched: 10. CDR3 size: 15 residues. Germline V lookup: CDR1 SEHNR, CDR2 FQNEAQ (reference sequence). This sample is part of a study of human T cells and chemical hapten exposure. Separate cDNA molecules received unique molecular identifiers, which the library attached to them. TCRdb re-called the RACE reads through MiXCR, storing one row per CDR3 protein. This sample has roughly 100,000 distinct CDR3 sequences; approximately 10% occur once, and the top ten carry approximately 3.3%.

The input for sequencing was whole blood, taken in connection with sensitization to the hapten diphenylcyclopropenone (DPC). This TCR came from a woman in her fifties or sixties with alopecia areata. Some clones in this sample may be carry-over from other donors' samples. V and J are TRBV7-9 and TRBJ1-2; 7 bases are a match to TRBD1. This CDR3 reads CASSPPGGSTYGYTF. Here the CDR3 DNA reads TGTGCCAGCAGCCCGCCAGGGGGGTCTACCTATGGCTACACCTTC.